Below are 20 T cell receptor beta chains sequenced from a single sample in a study of blood T cell repertoires in COVID-19 (dated by TCRdb to about 2020). The library was built by means of the immunoSEQ multiplex PCR assay. Not all clones reach the TCRdb copy of this immuneACCESS table, which keeps in-frame sequences only. Checked studies attribute under half of the gap to unresolved V genes and leave the rest unexplained. The table for this sample lists under 500,000 clones; over 75% of them were counted only once. The ten largest clones add up to around 1.1% of the sample. The sample was PBMCs or T cells enriched from blood (not recorded which). The receptors shown here come from a young man who had recovered from COVID-19.

The chain recombines TRBV10-3 with TRBJ2-7; TRBD2 matches at 12 bases. The J segment lost 6 bases and the V segment lost 8 bases, leaving 8 bases of the junction unmatched. The CDR3 spans 14 residues. Germline V gene data show CDR1 as ENHRY and CDR2 as SYGVKD. The CDR3 sequence: CAIATSGRAREQYF. The CDR3, as DNA: TGTGCCATCGCGACTAGCGGGAGAGCACGCGAGCAGTACTTC.

There are a few counts of this clone. The gene calls are TRBV5-1 and TRBJ2-2; weak D call: TRBD2 (5 bases). The CDR3 has 16 residues. The V end lost 0 bases, the J end lost 7 bases, and 16 bases lay between the germline ends. Germline V CDR1 and CDR2: SGHRS, YFSETQ. The CDR3 DNA reads as TGCGCCAGCAGCTTGGGCAGACCTTTTGAGGGCGGGGAGCTGTTTTTT. Its translation is CASSLGRPFEGGELFF. The variable domain in full, completed from reference TRBV5-1 and TRBJ2-2, reads KAGVTQTPRYLIKTRGQQVTLSCSPISGHRSVSWYQQTPGQGLQFLFEYFSETQRNKGNFPGRFSGRQFSNSRSEMNVSTLELGDSALYLCASSLGRPFEGGELFFGEGSRLTVL.

The chain joins TRBV28 to TRBJ2-5, with a weak D call TRBD1 (6 bases). V gave up 6 bases and J gave up 5 bases, with 19 bases separating them. Germline CDR1 is MDHEN and CDR2 is SYDVKM. The CDR3 totals 15 residues. The CDR3 coding sequence is TGTGCCAGCAGACCACCAACAGGGTTTTACGAGACCCAGTACTTC. Protein: CASRPPTGFYETQYF.

In regard to this clone: Within the sample, other DNA sequences also encode this same CDR3. The chain links TRBV15 to TRBJ2-7; 9 bases are a match to TRBD2. This CDR3 is built from 15 residues. Trimming cost V 0 bases and J 3 bases; bases outside gene matches: 3. Germline lookup yields CDR1 LNHNV and CDR2 YYDKDF (reference sequence). CDR3 bases: TGTGCCACCAGCAGAGAGGGTAGCGGGAGCTACGAGCAGTACTTC. Translating gives CATSREGSGSYEQYF.

This clone occurred once. The V call is TRBV9, the J call TRBJ1-1, with D unresolved. Trimming cost V 0 bases and J 0 bases, with 9 bases left between them. The CDR3 is 15 amino acids. The germline gives CDR1 SGDLS, CDR2 YYNGEE. This CDR3 is CASSVGSGMNTEAFF. CDR3 bases: TGTGCCAGCAGCGTAGGGTCAGGCATGAACACTGAAGCTTTCTTT.

This chain uses TRBV7-8 with TRBJ1-1; a possible D gene is TRBD1 (6 bases). V was clipped by 3 bases and J by 0 bases, with 14 bases between them. This CDR3 is 16 amino acids long. Germline V gene data show CDR1 as SGHVS and CDR2 as FQNEAQ. The CDR3 coding sequence is TGTGCCAGCAGCTTCCGACAGGTACCCATGAACACTGAAGCTTTCTTT. Its protein is CASSFRQVPMNTEAFF.

V and J are TRBV11-2 and TRBJ2-1; D perhaps matches TRBD1 (6 bases). This CDR3 comprises 17 residues. Deletions cut 0 bases from V and 4 bases from J, with 16 bases between. From germline, CDR1 is SGHAT and CDR2 FQNNGV. The CDR3 sequence is CASSLDQAARGYNEQFF. DNA of the CDR3: TGTGCCAGCAGCTTAGATCAAGCGGCAAGGGGGTACAATGAGCAGTTCTTC. The whole variable domain, filled in from reference TRBV11-2 and TRBJ2-1, reads EAGVAQSPRYKIIEKRQSVAFWCNPISGHATLYWYQQILGQGPKLLIQFQNNGVVDDSQLPKDRFSAERLKGVDSTLKIQPAKLEDSAVYLCASSLDQAARGYNEQFFGPGTRLTVL.

The CDR3 reads CASSFDRPPYRADTQYF. CDR3 DNA: TGCGCCAGTTCCTTCGACAGGCCCCCTTATAGGGCAGATACGCAGTATTTT. The chain joins TRBV10-1 to TRBJ2-3; perhaps TRBD1 as D (6 bases). The CDR3 spans 17 residues. With 9 bases removed from V and 4 bases from J, the gap between germline ends came to 26 bases. The V gene's germline CDR1 is WNHNN and CDR2 SYGVQD (reference sequence).

The V gene is TRBV30, the J gene TRBJ2-3; D may be TRBD1 (6 bases). The CDR3 has 13 amino acids. Germline values: CDR1 GTSNPN, CDR2 SVGIG (reference sequence). V was clipped by 4 bases and J by 1 base, with 9 bases between them. CDR3 sequence: CAWNRVGTDTQYF. CDR3 in DNA: TGTGCCTGGAACAGGGTTGGCACAGATACGCAGTATTTT.

The gene calls are TRBV10-3 and TRBJ2-5; D is uncertain. V was clipped by 8 bases and J by 4 bases, with 8 bases between them. This CDR3 contains 11 residues. Germline lookup yields CDR1 ENHRY and CDR2 SYGVKD. CDR3 coding DNA: TGTGCCATCGGAACGGGAGAGACCCAGTACTTC. It encodes CAIGTGETQYF.

The chain combines TRBV24-1 with TRBJ2-7, with D possibly being TRBD1 (5 bases). Germline CDR1 KGHDR, CDR2 SFDVKD. V lost 3 bases and J lost 2, with 13 bases in between. This CDR3 comprises 15 residues. CDR3 DNA: TGTGCCACCAGTGATCCTCAGGGAAGACCCTACGAGCAGTACTTC. This sequence encodes CATSDPQGRPYEQYF.

V is TRBV11-3 and J is TRBJ2-2; a weak D match, TRBD1 (6 bases). The V end lost 0 bases, the J end lost 6 bases, and 17 bases lay between the germline ends. Germline lookup yields CDR1 SGHNT and CDR2 YENEEA. The CDR3 runs to 17 residues. This CDR3 is CASSLDSRQEMAGELFF. The CDR3 DNA follows: TGTGCCAGCAGCTTAGATAGCCGACAGGAAATGGCCGGGGAGCTGTTTTTT.

As concerns this clone: Other DNA sequences of this sample code for an identical CDR3. V gene TRBV30 combines with J gene TRBJ1-5; possibly TRBD1 for D (5 bases). The germline V gene has CDR1 GTSNPN and CDR2 SVGIG (reference sequence). The length of the CDR3 is 14 residues. The V end was cut by 1 base, the J end by 1 base, with 8 bases between. CDR3 amino acids: CAWSAGGSNQPQHF. DNA for the CDR3: TGTGCCTGGAGTGCCGGGGGAAGCAATCAGCCCCAGCATTTT.

Here the CDR3 DNA reads TGTGCCAGCAGTAAGGGGGTCCGGGAGACCCAGTACTTC. The encoded protein is CASSKGVRETQYF. This chain links TRBV6-5 with TRBJ2-5; D is possibly TRBD1 (6 bases). V lost 5 bases and J 5 bases, leaving 12 bases between the germline ends. The CDR3 spans 13 residues. CDR1 is MNHEY and CDR2 is SVGAGI in the germline V gene.

The chain links TRBV5-6 to TRBJ2-1, with TRBD2 identical over 10 bases. The germline gives CDR1 SGHDT, CDR2 YYEEEE. V shed 1 base and J 5 bases; nucleotides not matched to a gene: 6. The CDR3 loop spans 16 amino acids. This CDR3 is CASSLTLAGRNNEQFF. CDR3 bases: TGTGCCAGCAGCTTGACACTAGCGGGACGCAACAATGAGCAGTTCTTC.

The chain joins TRBV5-4 to TRBJ1-3; 8 nucleotides agree with TRBD1. V gave up 1 base and J gave up 0 bases; unmatched junction bases: 0. The CDR3 runs 15 residues. Germline lookup yields CDR1 SGHNT and CDR2 YYREEE (reference sequence). CDR3 sequence reads: CASSLTGGSGNTIYF. In DNA, the CDR3 is TGTGCCAGCAGCTTGACAGGGGGCTCTGGAAACACCATATATTTT.

For this clone: Other DNA sequences in the same sample also yield this CDR3. The J gene is TRBJ2-7, the V gene TRBV12-3 or TRBV12-4; 8 nucleotides align to TRBD1. The CDR3 loop spans 12 amino acids. Unmatched junction bases numbered 2, after V lost 6 bases and J lost 4 bases. The DNA of the CDR3 is TGTGCCAGCAGCCGACAGGGGTACGAGCAGTACTTC. It specifies CASSRQGYEQYF.

This sequence joins TRBV5-1 and TRBJ2-1; 7 nucleotides align to TRBD1. Germline trimming cut 4 bases from V and 3 bases from J; bases unmatched to any gene: 4. Looked up from germline, CDR1 is SGHRS and CDR2 is YFSETQ. The CDR3 is made up of 14 amino acids. This chain's CDR3 is CASSEDRRYNEQFF. In nucleotides, the CDR3 is TGCGCCAGCAGCGAGGACAGGCGCTACAATGAGCAGTTCTTC.

The V call is TRBV30, the J call TRBJ1-2; TRBD1 aligns across 10 bases. The CDR3 spans 18 residues. Germline V gene data show CDR1 as GTSNPN and CDR2 as SVGIG (reference sequence). V gave up 3 bases and J gave up 4 bases; unmatched junction bases: 17. DNA of the CDR3: TGTGCCTGGAGGGGATTTGGGACAGGGGTTTTTAGAACCTATGGCTACACCTTC. Amino acids: CAWRGFGTGVFRTYGYTF.

The rearrangement uses TRBV28 and TRBJ2-5, with a possible D match to TRBD2 (6 bases). V was cut by 4 bases and J by 7 bases, with 16 bases left in between. In germline, CDR1 is MDHEN, CDR2 SYDVKM. The CDR3 spans 14 residues. For the CDR3, the DNA is TGTGCCAGCAGTTCAGGGACTGCCCTGGGGACCCAGTACTTC. Residues: CASSSGTALGTQYF. The whole variable domain, remainder taken from reference TRBV28 and TRBJ2-5, is DVKVTQSSRYLVKRTGEKVFLECVQDMDHENMFWYRQDPGLGLRLIYFSYDVKMKEKGDIPEGYSVSREKKERFSLILESASTNQTSMYLCASSSGTALGTQYFGPGTRLLVL.